The subject of this entry is one TCR beta chain. As yet, its antigen is unknown. These data belong to a study of OX40 agonist ivuxolimab in advanced cancers. Overall study findings and caveats: CD4+ T cells averaged fewer expanded clones than CD8+ T cells.

Sequencing was performed with immunoSEQ multiplex PCR; in TCRdb, only in-frame clones are kept and a portion is missing. The sample lists tens of thousands of clones, 89% occurring once. Germline V gives CDR1 SGHNT, CDR2 YYREEE (reference sequence). J gave up 4 bases and V 5 bases, and 8 bases lay outside the gene matches. This CDR3 comprises 16 residues. The rearrangement uses TRBV5-4 and TRBJ2-1, with 11 positions matching TRBD2. The sequences come from CD4+ or CD8+ T cells sorted from blood, collected in a trial of the OX40 agonist ivuxolimab. The receptor's source is an adult with an advanced solid tumor such as melanoma, head and neck, liver or kidney cancer. CDR3 DNA: TGTGCCAGCAGTCCGGGCGGGACTAGCGGATACAATGAGCAGTTCTTC. This sequence encodes CASSPGGTSGYNEQFF.